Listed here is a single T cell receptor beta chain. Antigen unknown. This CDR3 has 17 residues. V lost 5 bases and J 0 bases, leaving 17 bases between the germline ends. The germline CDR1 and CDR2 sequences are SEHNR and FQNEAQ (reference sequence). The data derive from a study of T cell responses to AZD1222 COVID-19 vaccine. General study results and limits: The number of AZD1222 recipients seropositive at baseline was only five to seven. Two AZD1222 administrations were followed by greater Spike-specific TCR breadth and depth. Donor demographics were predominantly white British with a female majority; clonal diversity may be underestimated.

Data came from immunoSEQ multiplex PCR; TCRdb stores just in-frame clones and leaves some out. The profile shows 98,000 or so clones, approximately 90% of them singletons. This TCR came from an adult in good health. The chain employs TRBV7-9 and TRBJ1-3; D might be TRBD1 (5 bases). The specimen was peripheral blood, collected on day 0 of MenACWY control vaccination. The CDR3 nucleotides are TGTGCCAGCAGCCCCCCGAATAGGCAGGGCTCTGGAAACACCATATATTTT. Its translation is CASSPPNRQGSGNTIYF.